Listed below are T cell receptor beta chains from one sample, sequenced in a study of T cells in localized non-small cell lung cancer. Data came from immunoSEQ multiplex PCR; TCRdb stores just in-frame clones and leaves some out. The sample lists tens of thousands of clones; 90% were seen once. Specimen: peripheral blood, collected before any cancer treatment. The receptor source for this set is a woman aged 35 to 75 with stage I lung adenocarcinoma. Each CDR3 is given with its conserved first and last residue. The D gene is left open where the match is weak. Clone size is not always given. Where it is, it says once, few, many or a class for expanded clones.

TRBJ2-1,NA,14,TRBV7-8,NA,TGTGCCAGCAGCTTAGCGGGAGCGGACAATGAGCAGTTCTTC,CASSLAGADNEQFF
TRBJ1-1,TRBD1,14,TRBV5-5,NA,TGTGCCAGCAGCAGACAGGGCATGAACACTGAAGCTTTCTTT,CASSRQGMNTEAFF
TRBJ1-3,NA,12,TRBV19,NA,TGTGCCAGTAGCAACCTGGGGACTCTCATATATTTT,CASSNLGTLIYF
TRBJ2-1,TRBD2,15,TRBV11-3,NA,TGTGCCAGCAGCTTAGGGACTAGCAATGAAAATGAGCAGTTCTTC,CASSLGTSNENEQFF
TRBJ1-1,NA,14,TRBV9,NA,TGTGCCAGCAGCGTATATTCAAGTGAGACTGAAGCTTTCTTT,CASSVYSSETEAFF
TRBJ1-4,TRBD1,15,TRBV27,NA,TGTGCCAGCAGTTCTGGGGGACAGGGATATGAAAAACTGTTTTTT,CASSSGGQGYEKLFF
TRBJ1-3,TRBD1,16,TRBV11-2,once,TGTGCCAGCAGCTTCGGGACAGGACTCTCTGGAAACACCATATATTTT,CASSFGTGLSGNTIYF
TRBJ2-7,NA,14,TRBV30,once,TGTGCCTGGAGTGTACGTCGGGGACTCTACGAGCAGTACTTC,CAWSVRRGLYEQYF
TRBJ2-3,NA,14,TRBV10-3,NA,TGTGCCATCAGTGAGTCGGTAGGAATTTATACGCAGTATTTT,CAISESVGIYTQYF
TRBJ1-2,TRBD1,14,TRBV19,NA,TGTGCCAGTAGGGCCCAGGACAGGGTCGCCGGCTACACCTTC,CASRAQDRVAGYTF